This T cell receptor beta chain derives from a study of shared clonotypes between healthy human individuals. It was on ten immunoSEQ deep assay plates that unsorted PBMC DNA was sequenced. Under the authors' procedure: ImmunoSEQ junction-only sequences lacked quality scores, so their filtering differed. The assay was immunoSEQ multiplex PCR, and TCRdb's table has in-frame clones only and misses some. V and J calls and clone size are copied from that table; D and trimming were computed from the DNA. The repertoire includes 400,000 to 600,000 clones, about 76% of them detected once, and 13% sits in the top ten. The CDR3 spans 17 residues. Germline V gene data show CDR1 as SGHVS and CDR2 as FQNEAQ. V lost 0 bases and J lost 6, with 15 bases in between. General study points: The expectation was that sequencing depth would affect clonotype sharing among donors.

Remarks on this clone: The target antigen is unknown.

Unsorted samples, those not sorted, used approximately 100 million PBMCs for genomic DNA. The rearrangement joins TRBV7-8 to TRBJ1-6, with a weak D call TRBD1 (6 bases). The sequencing sample was made of PBMCs. This receptor was taken from a woman aged 40 to 50 in good health. Some clones in this sample may be carry-over from other donors' samples. Written as DNA, the CDR3 is TGTGCCAGCAGCTTAGCGTCCCGACAGGAAGCTAATTCACCCCTCCACTTT. Translating it yields CASSLASRQEANSPLHF.